This TCR beta chain was profiled in a study of blood T cell repertoires in COVID-19. Study-wide context: The origin of the acute and convalescent COVID-19 samples was the United States, Italy and Spain. PBMCs, B-cell-depleted T cells, or T cells were the source of the cDNA or gDNA that made up the material.

Trimming cost V 0 bases and J 3 bases, with 13 bases left between them. The CDR3 runs to 15 residues. CDR1 is SGHDT and CDR2 is YYEEEE in the germline V gene. In the source study's methods: By means of reference gene primer amplification, nucleated cell counts were estimated. The data were produced by immunoSEQ multiplex PCR, yet TCRdb's version contains in-frame clones alone and is incomplete. Clone size and V and J calls were adopted from that table, with D and trimming inferred from the DNA. The data show around 53,000 clones, 70% to 85% seen once. The V and J genes are TRBV5-6 and TRBJ2-7; tentatively, D is TRBD2 (5 bases). Sequencing was performed on peripheral blood. This receptor was obtained from a man aged 65-85 years with active COVID-19. The CDR3 nucleotides are TGTGCCAGCAGCTTGGGTGGGAGTGTCGTCTACGAGCAGTACTTC. Amino acid sequence: CASSLGGSVVYEQYF. Drawing the rest from reference TRBV5-6 and TRBJ2-7, the complete variable domain is DAGVTQSPTHLIKTRGQQVTLRCSPKSGHDTVSWYQQALGQGPQFIFQYYEEEERQRGNFPDRFSGHQFPNYSSELNVNALLLGDSALYLCASSLGGSVVYEQYFGPGTRLTVT.